The rows below give T cell receptor beta chains drawn from one sample of a study of T cells after posttransplantation cyclophosphamide. The protocol was immunoSEQ multiplex PCR, while the TCRdb copy is restricted to in-frame clones and leaves out a portion. Of tens of thousands of clones listed, more than 80% are singletons. This material consisted of PBMCs, taken after an allogeneic stem cell transplant with a calcineurin inhibitor and methotrexate. These receptors all stem from a female patient aged 45 to 65 who received an allogeneic stem cell transplant from an unrelated donor, was CMV-positive, and had chronic GVHD only. The graft donor may account for some of the T cells. The CDR3 runs from the conserved cysteine through the conserved F or W. Each record gives: CDR3 protein, CDR3 DNA, D gene, V gene, J gene, clone size, CDR3 length. A D gene is named only where the DNA matches it firmly. Expanded clones are given a class, and other clones once, few, many or no size at all.

CDR3: CASSLQGRHGYTF; DNA: TGTGCCAGCAGCTTGCAGGGGCGCCATGGCTACACCTTC; D: .; V: TRBV5-6; J: TRBJ1-2; size: .; length: 13
CDR3: CAWTNPPPRLDEKLFF; DNA: TGTGCCTGGACCAACCCCCCACCCCGACTCGATGAAAAACTGTTTTTT; D: .; V: TRBV30; J: TRBJ1-4; size: .; length: 16
CDR3: CASSQVPAGTYEQYF; DNA: TGCGCCAGCAGCCAAGTTCCAGCGGGTACCTACGAGCAGTACTTC; D: .; V: TRBV4-1; J: TRBJ2-7; size: .; length: 15
CDR3: CASSQDRDSDLGETQYF; DNA: TGTGCCAGCAGCCAAGACCGGGACAGCGACCTCGGTGAGACCCAGTACTTC; D: TRBD1; V: TRBV4-2; J: TRBJ2-5; size: .; length: 17
CDR3: CASRQPGTGGYGYTF; DNA: TGTGCCAGCAGACAGCCCGGGACAGGAGGCTATGGCTACACCTTC; D: TRBD1; V: TRBV28; J: TRBJ1-2; size: .; length: 15
CDR3: CASSLWTANTEAFF; DNA: TGTGCCAGCAGCTTGTGGACAGCGAACACTGAAGCTTTCTTT; D: .; V: TRBV7-8; J: TRBJ1-1; size: .; length: 14
CDR3: CASNLNTGELFF; DNA: TGTGCCAGCAACCTAAACACCGGGGAGCTGTTTTTT; D: .; V: TRBV27; J: TRBJ2-2; size: .; length: 12
CDR3: CAIIPGAGAYNEQFF; DNA: TGTGCCATCATTCCCGGTGCGGGAGCCTACAATGAGCAGTTCTTC; D: TRBD2; V: TRBV10-3; J: TRBJ2-1; size: few; length: 15
CDR3: CASSGLPRIGTEAFF; DNA: TGTGCCAGCAGCGGACTTCCCAGGATTGGCACTGAAGCTTTCTTT; D: .; V: TRBV7-9; J: TRBJ1-1; size: few; length: 15
CDR3: CASSHRGLRTDTQYF; DNA: TGTGCCAGCAGCCATAGGGGACTCCGCACAGATACGCAGTATTTT; D: .; V: TRBV14; J: TRBJ2-3; size: .; length: 15
CDR3: CASSVVPRGSYEQYF; DNA: TGTGCCAGCAGCGTAGTCCCACGAGGCTCCTACGAGCAGTACTTC; D: .; V: TRBV9; J: TRBJ2-7; size: once; length: 15
CDR3: CASTAGGSTDTQYF; DNA: TGTGCCAGCACCGCCGGCGGGAGCACAGATACGCAGTATTTT; D: .; V: TRBV7-9; J: TRBJ2-3; size: .; length: 14
CDR3: CASRALQGAGGELFF; DNA: TGTGCCAGCCGGGCACTCCAGGGGGCGGGCGGGGAGCTGTTTTTT; D: TRBD1; V: TRBV27; J: TRBJ2-2; size: .; length: 15
CDR3: CASSVRGFANTGELFF; DNA: TGTGCCAGTAGTGTACGGGGGTTCGCGAACACCGGGGAGCTGTTTTTT; D: .; V: TRBV19; J: TRBJ2-2; size: once; length: 16
CDR3: CAWSVRFEKLFF; DNA: TGTGCCTGGAGTGTACGGTTTGAAAAACTGTTTTTT; D: .; V: TRBV30; J: TRBJ1-4; size: .; length: 12
CDR3: CASSGGTGSGANVLTF; DNA: TGCGCCAGCAGCGGCGGGACAGGTTCTGGGGCCAACGTCCTGACTTTC; D: TRBD1; V: TRBV5-1; J: TRBJ2-6; size: .; length: 16
CDR3: CASSFGGEGNQPQHF; DNA: TGTGCCAGCAGCTTCGGGGGGGAAGGCAATCAGCCCCAGCATTTT; D: .; V: TRBV5-5; J: TRBJ1-5; size: .; length: 15
CDR3: CASSPPAVTYEQYF; DNA: TGTGCCAGCAGTCCCCCTGCGGTAACCTACGAGCAGTACTTC; D: .; V: TRBV28; J: TRBJ2-7; size: .; length: 14
CDR3: CASSQGEFGTDTQYF; DNA: TGCGCCAGCAGCCAAGGAGAGTTTGGCACAGATACGCAGTATTTT; D: .; V: TRBV4-3; J: TRBJ2-3; size: few; length: 15
CDR3: CASSSYRVFAKNIQYF; DNA: TGTGCCAGCAGCTCGTACAGGGTTTTCGCCAAAAACATTCAGTACTTC; D: .; V: TRBV5-6; J: TRBJ2-4; size: .; length: 16
CDR3: CSVEDGGDEQFF; DNA: TGCAGCGTTGAAGATGGAGGGGATGAGCAGTTCTTC; D: .; V: TRBV29-1; J: TRBJ2-1; size: .; length: 12
CDR3: CAITGQYDYGYTF; DNA: TGTGCCATCACAGGCCAATATGACTATGGCTACACCTTC; D: .; V: TRBV10-3; J: TRBJ1-2; size: few; length: 13
CDR3: CASSGQGVSTDTQYF; DNA: TGTGCCAGCAGCGGACAGGGGGTAAGCACAGATACGCAGTATTTT; D: TRBD1; V: TRBV28; J: TRBJ2-3; size: .; length: 15
CDR3: CASSYRDRYNEQFF; DNA: TGTGCCAGCAGTTACAGGGACAGATACAATGAGCAGTTCTTC; D: TRBD1; V: TRBV6-6; J: TRBJ2-1; size: .; length: 14
CDR3: CASSGRTAEAFF; DNA: TGTGCCAGCAGTGGGCGGACAGCTGAAGCTTTCTTT; D: .; V: TRBV2; J: TRBJ1-1; size: .; length: 12
CDR3: CASSSRGDKVYSNQPQHF; DNA: TGCGCCAGCAGCTCCAGGGGAGACAAAGTGTATAGCAATCAGCCCCAGCATTTT; D: .; V: TRBV23-1; J: TRBJ1-5; size: once; length: 18
CDR3: CASSATGGYGYTF; DNA: TGTGCCAGCAGCGCGACAGGGGGCTATGGCTACACCTTC; D: TRBD1; V: TRBV7-3; J: TRBJ1-2; size: .; length: 13
CDR3: CAWMASTNEKLFF; DNA: TGTGCCTGGATGGCCTCAACTAATGAAAAACTGTTTTTT; D: .; V: TRBV30; J: TRBJ1-4; size: .; length: 13
CDR3: CASSQAGGLSDEQYF; DNA: TGCGCCAGCAGCCAAGCGGGAGGGCTCTCGGACGAGCAGTACTTC; D: TRBD2; V: TRBV4-1; J: TRBJ2-7; size: .; length: 15
CDR3: CSVGGQRSSYEQYF; DNA: TGCAGCGTGGGGGGACAGAGGAGCTCCTACGAGCAGTACTTC; D: .; V: TRBV29-1; J: TRBJ2-7; size: .; length: 14
CDR3: CASSLSRGAYEQYF; DNA: TGTGCCAGCAGTTTATCGCGCGGCGCGTACGAGCAGTACTTC; D: .; V: TRBV27; J: TRBJ2-7; size: .; length: 14
CDR3: CASTPSGGWEQYF; DNA: TGTGCCAGCACCCCGTCGGGGGGCTGGGAGCAGTACTTC; D: .; V: TRBV11-3; J: TRBJ2-7; size: .; length: 13
CDR3: CASNPTGGDETQYF; DNA: TGTGCCAGCAACCCGACAGGGGGCGACGAGACCCAGTACTTC; D: TRBD1; V: TRBV27; J: TRBJ2-5; size: .; length: 14
CDR3: CASRLDTYEQYF; DNA: TGTGCCAGCAGACTGGACACCTACGAGCAGTACTTC; D: .; V: TRBV28; J: TRBJ2-7; size: .; length: 12
CDR3: CASSQVEGENQPQHF; DNA: TGCGCCAGCAGCCAAGTGGAGGGTGAGAATCAGCCCCAGCATTTT; D: .; V: TRBV4-1; J: TRBJ1-5; size: .; length: 15
CDR3: CASSPSSLAGVIGTTGQYF; DNA: TGTGCCAGCAGCCCTAGTAGTCTAGCGGGAGTTATTGGGACTACGGGGCAGTACTTC; D: TRBD2; V: TRBV7-9; J: TRBJ2-7; size: .; length: 19
CDR3: CASSSASGRGSYNEQFF; DNA: TGTGCCAGCAGTTCCGCTAGCGGGCGAGGGTCCTACAATGAGCAGTTCTTC; D: TRBD2; V: TRBV9; J: TRBJ2-1; size: once; length: 17
CDR3: CASSLFPSGGDGELFF; DNA: TGTGCCAGCAGCTTATTTCCCAGTGGAGGTGACGGGGAGCTGTTTTTT; D: .; V: TRBV7-3; J: TRBJ2-2; size: .; length: 16
CDR3: CASSSRQLNEKLFF; DNA: TGTGCCAGCAGCTCCCGACAGCTAAATGAAAAACTGTTTTTT; D: .; V: TRBV7-9; J: TRBJ1-4; size: .; length: 14
CDR3: CASTLMSSGSYEQYF; DNA: TGTGCCAGCACCCTCATGTCTAGCGGGAGCTACGAGCAGTACTTC; D: TRBD2; V: TRBV7-2; J: TRBJ2-7; size: .; length: 15
CDR3: CASSLVSQPQHF; DNA: TGTGCCAGCAGCTTAGTGAGTCAGCCCCAGCATTTT; D: .; V: TRBV7-8; J: TRBJ1-5; size: .; length: 12
CDR3: CASSSSPREGWEYF; DNA: TGTGCCAGCAGTTCGTCCCCTCGGGAGGGCTGGGAGTACTTC; D: TRBD2; V: TRBV6-5; J: TRBJ2-7; size: .; length: 14
CDR3: CASSVRGPQGEQYF; DNA: TGTGCCAGCAGTGTCAGGGGCCCTCAGGGCGAGCAGTACTTC; D: .; V: TRBV2; J: TRBJ2-7; size: .; length: 14
CDR3: CASNGGASGPYEQYF; DNA: TGTGCCAGCAACGGGGGGGCTAGCGGACCCTACGAGCAGTACTTC; D: TRBD2; V: TRBV28; J: TRBJ2-7; size: .; length: 15
CDR3: CASSMEQGPYNEQFF; DNA: TGTGCCAGCTCAATGGAACAGGGGCCTTACAATGAGCAGTTCTTC; D: TRBD1; V: TRBV18; J: TRBJ2-1; size: .; length: 15
CDR3: CASSYGGTGQETQYF; DNA: TGCGCCAGCAGCTATGGTGGGACAGGACAAGAGACCCAGTACTTC; D: TRBD1; V: TRBV5-1; J: TRBJ2-5; size: .; length: 15
CDR3: CASSQELIYQPQHF; DNA: TGTGCCAGCAGCCAGGAATTGATTTATCAGCCCCAGCATTTT; D: .; V: TRBV28; J: TRBJ1-5; size: once; length: 14
CDR3: CASSPPALAGALYTGELFF; DNA: TGTGCCAGCTCACCACCGGCACTAGCGGGAGCGCTGTACACCGGGGAGCTGTTTTTT; D: TRBD2; V: TRBV18; J: TRBJ2-2; size: .; length: 19
CDR3: CASSELAGHEQYF; DNA: TGTGCCAGCAGCGAACTAGCGGGACACGAGCAGTACTTC; D: TRBD2; V: TRBV11-3; J: TRBJ2-7; size: .; length: 13
CDR3: CASSFSSDSYEQYF; DNA: TGTGCCAGCAGCTTTTCTAGCGACTCCTACGAGCAGTACTTC; D: .; V: TRBV7-2; J: TRBJ2-7; size: .; length: 14
CDR3: CASSVHKGRNNQPQHF; DNA: TGTGCCAGCAGCGTCCATAAGGGGCGTAACAATCAGCCCCAGCATTTT; D: .; V: TRBV2; J: TRBJ1-5; size: .; length: 16
CDR3: CASSRDRATLGELFF; DNA: TGTGCCAGCAGCCGGGACAGAGCTACCCTCGGGGAGCTGTTTTTT; D: TRBD1; V: TRBV5-6; J: TRBJ2-2; size: .; length: 15
CDR3: CASSLGQGNTYTEAFF; DNA: TGTGCCAGTAGTTTGGGACAGGGTAATACGTACACTGAAGCTTTCTTT; D: TRBD1; V: TRBV19; J: TRBJ1-1; size: few; length: 16
CDR3: CASNSGSGRARSRFF; DNA: TGTGCCAGCAATTCCGGTAGCGGGAGGGCCCGTTCGCGGTTCTTC; D: TRBD2; V: TRBV2; J: TRBJ2-1; size: once; length: 15